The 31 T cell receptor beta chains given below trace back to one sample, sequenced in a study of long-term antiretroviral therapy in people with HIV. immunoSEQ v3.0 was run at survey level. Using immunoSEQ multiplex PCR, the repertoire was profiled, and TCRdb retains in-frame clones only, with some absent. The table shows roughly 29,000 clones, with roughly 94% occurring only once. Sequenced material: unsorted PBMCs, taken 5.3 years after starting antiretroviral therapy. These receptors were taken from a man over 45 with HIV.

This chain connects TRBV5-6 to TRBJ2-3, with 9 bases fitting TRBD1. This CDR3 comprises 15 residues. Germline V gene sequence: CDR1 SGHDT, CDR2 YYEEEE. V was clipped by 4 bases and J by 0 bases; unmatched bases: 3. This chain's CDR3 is CASSHRGLSTDTQYF. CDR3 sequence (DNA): TGTGCCAGCAGCCACAGGGGGCTGAGCACAGATACGCAGTATTTT. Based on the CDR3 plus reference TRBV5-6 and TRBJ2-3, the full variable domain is DAGVTQSPTHLIKTRGQQVTLRCSPKSGHDTVSWYQQALGQGPQFIFQYYEEEERQRGNFPDRFSGHQFPNYSSELNVNALLLGDSALYLCASSHRGLSTDTQYFGPGTRLTVL.

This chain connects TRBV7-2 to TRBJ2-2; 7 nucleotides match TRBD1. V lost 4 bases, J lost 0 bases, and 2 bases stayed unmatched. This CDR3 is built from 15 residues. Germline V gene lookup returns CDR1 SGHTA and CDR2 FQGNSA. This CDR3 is CASSSGQTNTGELFF. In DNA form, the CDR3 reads TGTGCCAGCAGCTCGGGACAGACGAACACCGGGGAGCTGTTTTTT.

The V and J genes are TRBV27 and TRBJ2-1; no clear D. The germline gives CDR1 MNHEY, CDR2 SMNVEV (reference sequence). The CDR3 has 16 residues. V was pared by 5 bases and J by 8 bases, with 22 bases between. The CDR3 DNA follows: TGTGCCAGCAGTAATGGACGTTCGGCAATTCTTCATGAGCAGTTCTTC. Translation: CASSNGRSAILHEQFF.

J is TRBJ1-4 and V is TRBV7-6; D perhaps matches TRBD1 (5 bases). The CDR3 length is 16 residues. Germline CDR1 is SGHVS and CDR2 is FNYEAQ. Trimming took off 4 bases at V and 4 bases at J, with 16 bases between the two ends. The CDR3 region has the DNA TGTGCCAGCAGCTCATTAACAGGAAAAGATAATGAAAAACTGTTTTTT. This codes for CASSSLTGKDNEKLFF.

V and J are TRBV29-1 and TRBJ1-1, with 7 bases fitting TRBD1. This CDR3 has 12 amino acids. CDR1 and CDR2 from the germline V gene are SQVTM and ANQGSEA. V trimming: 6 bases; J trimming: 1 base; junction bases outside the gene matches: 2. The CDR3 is CSVGQPNTEAFF. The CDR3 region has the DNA TGCAGCGTGGGACAGCCGAACACTGAAGCTTTCTTT.

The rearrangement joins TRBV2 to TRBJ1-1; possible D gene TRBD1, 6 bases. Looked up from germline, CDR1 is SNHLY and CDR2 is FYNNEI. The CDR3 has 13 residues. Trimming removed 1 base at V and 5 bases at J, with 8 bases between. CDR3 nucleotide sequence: TGTGCCAGCAGTGAAGAAGGGGGGACTGAAGCTTTCTTT. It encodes CASSEEGGTEAFF.

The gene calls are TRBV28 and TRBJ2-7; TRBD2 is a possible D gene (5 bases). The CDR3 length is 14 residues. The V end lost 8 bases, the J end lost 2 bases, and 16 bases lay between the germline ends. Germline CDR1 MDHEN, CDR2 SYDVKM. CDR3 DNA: TGTGCCAGCGGGCCGGGTGGAGGAACCTACGAGCAGTACTTC. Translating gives CASGPGGGTYEQYF.

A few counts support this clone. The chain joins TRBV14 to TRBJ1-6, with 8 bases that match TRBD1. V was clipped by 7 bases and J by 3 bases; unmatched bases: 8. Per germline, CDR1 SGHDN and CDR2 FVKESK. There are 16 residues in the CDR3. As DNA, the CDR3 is TGTGCCAGCAACTCCGACAGGGGAGGCTATAATTCACCCCTCCACTTT. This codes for CASNSDRGGYNSPLHF.

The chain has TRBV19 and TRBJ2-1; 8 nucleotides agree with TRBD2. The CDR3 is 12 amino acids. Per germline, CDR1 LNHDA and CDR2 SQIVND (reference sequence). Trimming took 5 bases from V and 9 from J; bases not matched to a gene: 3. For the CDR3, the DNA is TGTGCCAGTAGTCTGACTAGCGCTGAGCAGTTCTTC. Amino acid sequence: CASSLTSAEQFF.

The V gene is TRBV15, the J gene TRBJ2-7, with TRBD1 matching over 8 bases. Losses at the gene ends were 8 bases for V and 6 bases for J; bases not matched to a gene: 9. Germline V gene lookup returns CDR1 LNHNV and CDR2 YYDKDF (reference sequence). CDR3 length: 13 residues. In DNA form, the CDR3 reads TGTGCCACCGGACAGGGTGGACTTGGCGAGCAGTACTTC. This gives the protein CATGQGGLGEQYF.

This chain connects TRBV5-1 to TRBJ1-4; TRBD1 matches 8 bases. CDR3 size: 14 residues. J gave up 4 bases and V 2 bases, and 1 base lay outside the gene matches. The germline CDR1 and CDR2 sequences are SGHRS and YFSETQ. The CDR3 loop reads CASSFDRGNEKLFF. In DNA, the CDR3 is TGCGCCAGCAGCTTCGACAGGGGTAATGAAAAACTGTTTTTT.

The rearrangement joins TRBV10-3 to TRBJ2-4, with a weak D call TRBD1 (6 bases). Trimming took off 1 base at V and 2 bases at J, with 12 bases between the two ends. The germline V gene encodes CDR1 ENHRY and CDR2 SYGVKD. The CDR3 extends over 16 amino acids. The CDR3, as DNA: TGTGCCATCAGTGAGTTTCTAGGGGGTACCAAAAACATTCAGTACTTC. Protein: CAISEFLGGTKNIQYF.

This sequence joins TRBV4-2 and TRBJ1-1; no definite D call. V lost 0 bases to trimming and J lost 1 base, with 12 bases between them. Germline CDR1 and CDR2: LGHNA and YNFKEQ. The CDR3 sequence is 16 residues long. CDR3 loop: CASSQDSTPGNTEAFF. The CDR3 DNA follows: TGTGCCAGCAGCCAAGATTCGACCCCCGGGAACACTGAAGCTTTCTTT.

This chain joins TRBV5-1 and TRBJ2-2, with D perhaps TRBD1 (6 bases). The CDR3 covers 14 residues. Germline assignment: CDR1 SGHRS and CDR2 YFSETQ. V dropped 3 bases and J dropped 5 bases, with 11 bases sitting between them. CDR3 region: CASSSGTTTGELFF. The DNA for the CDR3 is TGCGCCAGCAGCTCCGGGACAACGACCGGGGAGCTGTTTTTT.

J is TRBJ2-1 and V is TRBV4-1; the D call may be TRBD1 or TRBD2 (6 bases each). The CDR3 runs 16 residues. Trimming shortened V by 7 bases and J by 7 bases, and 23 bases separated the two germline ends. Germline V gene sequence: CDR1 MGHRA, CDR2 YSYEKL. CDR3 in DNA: TGCGCCAGCACCCCAATGCCGGGGGCCGTTTTAAATGAGCAGTTCTTC. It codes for CASTPMPGAVLNEQFF.

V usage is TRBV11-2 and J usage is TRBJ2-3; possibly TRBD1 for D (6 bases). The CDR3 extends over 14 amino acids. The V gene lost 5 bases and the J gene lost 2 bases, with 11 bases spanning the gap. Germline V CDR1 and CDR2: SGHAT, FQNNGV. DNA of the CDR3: TGTGCCAGCAGCGGTCGGACAGTCACAGATACGCAGTATTTT. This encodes CASSGRTVTDTQYF.

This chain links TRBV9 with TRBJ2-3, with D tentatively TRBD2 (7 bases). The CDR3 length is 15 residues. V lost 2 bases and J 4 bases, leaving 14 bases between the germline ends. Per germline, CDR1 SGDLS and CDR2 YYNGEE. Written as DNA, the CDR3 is TGTGCCAGCAGCGTTGAGGGGGGGCCCGCAGATACGCAGTATTTT. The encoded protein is CASSVEGGPADTQYF.

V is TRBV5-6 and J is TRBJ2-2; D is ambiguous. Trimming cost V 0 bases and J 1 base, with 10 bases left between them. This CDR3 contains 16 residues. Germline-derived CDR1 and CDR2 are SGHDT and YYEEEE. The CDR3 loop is CASSLVAEGNTGELFF. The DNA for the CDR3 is TGTGCCAGCAGCTTGGTAGCAGAAGGGAACACCGGGGAGCTGTTTTTT. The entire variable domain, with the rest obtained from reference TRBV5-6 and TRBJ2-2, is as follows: DAGVTQSPTHLIKTRGQQVTLRCSPKSGHDTVSWYQQALGQGPQFIFQYYEEEERQRGNFPDRFSGHQFPNYSSELNVNALLLGDSALYLCASSLVAEGNTGELFFGEGSRLTVL.

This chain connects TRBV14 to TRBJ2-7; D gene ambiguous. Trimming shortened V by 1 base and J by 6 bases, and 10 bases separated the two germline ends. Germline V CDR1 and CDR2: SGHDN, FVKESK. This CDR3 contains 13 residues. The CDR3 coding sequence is TGTGCCAGCAGCCAAGTGGCTGGCTCCGAGCAGTACTTC. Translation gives CASSQVAGSEQYF.

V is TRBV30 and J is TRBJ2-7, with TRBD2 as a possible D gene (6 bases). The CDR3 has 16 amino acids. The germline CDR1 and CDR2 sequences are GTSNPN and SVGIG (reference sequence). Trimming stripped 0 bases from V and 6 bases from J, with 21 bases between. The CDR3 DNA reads TGTGCCTGGAGTGTCCCGGGGACTCCAGCCTACAGCGAGCAGTACTTC. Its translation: CAWSVPGTPAYSEQYF.

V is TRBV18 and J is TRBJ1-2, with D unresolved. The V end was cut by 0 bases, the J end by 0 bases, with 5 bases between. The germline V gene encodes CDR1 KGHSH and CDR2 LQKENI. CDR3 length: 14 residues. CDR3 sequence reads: CASSPPNTNYGYTF. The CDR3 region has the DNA TGTGCCAGCTCACCACCGAACACTAACTATGGCTACACCTTC.

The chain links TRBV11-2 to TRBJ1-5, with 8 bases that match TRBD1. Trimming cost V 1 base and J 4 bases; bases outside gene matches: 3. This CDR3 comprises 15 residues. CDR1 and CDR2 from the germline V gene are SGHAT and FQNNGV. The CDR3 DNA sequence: TGTGCCAGCAGCTTAGGTCGACAGGGGAATCAGCCCCAGCATTTT. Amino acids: CASSLGRQGNQPQHF.

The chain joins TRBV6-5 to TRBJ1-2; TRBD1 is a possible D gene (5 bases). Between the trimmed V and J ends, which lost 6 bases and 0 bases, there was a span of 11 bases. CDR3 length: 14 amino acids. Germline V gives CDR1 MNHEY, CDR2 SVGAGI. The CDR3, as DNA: TGTGCCAGCAGCGGGGACGGAGCTAACTATGGCTACACCTTC. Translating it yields CASSGDGANYGYTF.

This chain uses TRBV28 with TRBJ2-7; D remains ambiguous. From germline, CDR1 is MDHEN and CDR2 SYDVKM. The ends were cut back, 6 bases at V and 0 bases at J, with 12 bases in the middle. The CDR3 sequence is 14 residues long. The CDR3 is CASRALGGSYEQYF. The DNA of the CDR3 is TGTGCCAGCAGGGCCCTGGGCGGCTCCTACGAGCAGTACTTC.

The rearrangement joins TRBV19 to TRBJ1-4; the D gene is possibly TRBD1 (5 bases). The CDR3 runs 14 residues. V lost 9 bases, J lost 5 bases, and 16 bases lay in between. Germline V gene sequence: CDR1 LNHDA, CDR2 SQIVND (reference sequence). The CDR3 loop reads CASCRDRSNEKLFF. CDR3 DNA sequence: TGTGCCAGCTGCCGGGACCGCTCGAATGAAAAACTGTTTTTT. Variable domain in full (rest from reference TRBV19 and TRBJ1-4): DGGITQSPKYLFRKEGQNVTLSCEQNLNHDAMYWYRQDPGQGLRLIYYSQIVNDFQKGDIAEGYSVSREKKESFPLTVTSAQKNPTAFYLCASCRDRSNEKLFFGSGTQLSVL.

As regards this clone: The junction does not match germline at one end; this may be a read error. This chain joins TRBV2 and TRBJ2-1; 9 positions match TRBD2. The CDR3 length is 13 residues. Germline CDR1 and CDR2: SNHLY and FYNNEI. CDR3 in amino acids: CASSLGTSNERFF. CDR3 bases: TGTGCCAGCAGCCTCGGGACTAGCAATGAGCGGTTCTTC.

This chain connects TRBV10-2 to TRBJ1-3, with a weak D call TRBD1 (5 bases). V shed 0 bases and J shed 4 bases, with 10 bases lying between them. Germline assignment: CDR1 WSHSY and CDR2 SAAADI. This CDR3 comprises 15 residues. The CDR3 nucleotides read TGCGCCAGCAGTGAGTCGGAGGGGAGAGGAAACACCATATATTTT. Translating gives CASSESEGRGNTIYF.

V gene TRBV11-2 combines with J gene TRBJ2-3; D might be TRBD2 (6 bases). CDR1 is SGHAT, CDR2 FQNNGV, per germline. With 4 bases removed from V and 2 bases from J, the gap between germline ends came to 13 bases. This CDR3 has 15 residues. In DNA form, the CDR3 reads TGTGCCAGCAGCTATAGCGGCTCCTACACAGATACGCAGTATTTT. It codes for CASSYSGSYTDTQYF.

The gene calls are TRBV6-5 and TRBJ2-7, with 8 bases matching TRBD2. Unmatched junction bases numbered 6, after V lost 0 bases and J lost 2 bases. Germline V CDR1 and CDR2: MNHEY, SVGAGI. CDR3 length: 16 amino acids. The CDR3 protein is CASSYSIAGSPYEQYF. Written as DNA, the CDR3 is TGTGCCAGCAGTTACTCGATAGCGGGGTCACCCTACGAGCAGTACTTC.

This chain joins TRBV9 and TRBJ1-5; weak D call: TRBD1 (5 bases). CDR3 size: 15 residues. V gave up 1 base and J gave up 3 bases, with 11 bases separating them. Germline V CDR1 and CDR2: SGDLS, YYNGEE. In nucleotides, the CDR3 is TGTGCCAGCAGCGTATTGTCAGGGTTCAATCAGCCCCAGCATTTT. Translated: CASSVLSGFNQPQHF.

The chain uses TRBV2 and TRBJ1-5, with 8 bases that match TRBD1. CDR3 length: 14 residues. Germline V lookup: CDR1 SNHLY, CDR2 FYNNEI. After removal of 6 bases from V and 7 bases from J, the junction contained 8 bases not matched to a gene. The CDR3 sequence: CASRGQVGGQPQHF. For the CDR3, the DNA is TGTGCCAGCAGGGGACAGGTCGGCGGCCAGCCCCAGCATTTT.